Listed below are T cell receptor beta chains from one sample, sequenced in a study of identical twins. TCRdb itself ran the 5' RACE reads through MiXCR, one entry per CDR3 protein. The sample lists some 460,000 distinct CDR3 sequences, 13% to 15% occurring once. A further study also used this sample, focusing on yellow fever vaccine responses in identical twins.

Sequencing input: CD4+ T cells sorted from blood. The receptors come from a woman aged 18-29 years in good health. The conserved cysteine and the conserved F or W are not part of the CDR3 here. Where a row states a size, it is once, few, many or the class of an expanded clone; other rows omit it.

clone size | V gene | CDR3 protein
NA | TRBV29-1 | SGFTGADTQY
NA | TRBV7-3 | ASSLGTPLAGGRTDTQY
NA | TRBV5-1 | ASSPDRGHSPLH
NA | TRBV18 | ASSTGQFYEQY
few | TRBV18 | ASQDRGRGETQY
few | TRBV29-1 | SVEPSTRAGEQF
few | TRBV6-2/TRBV6-3 | ASSPRSGGPAF
NA | TRBV5-4 | ASSPAGFNEQF
few | TRBV10-3 | AISESTGQGARNEQF
NA | TRBV28 | ASSSDPRRY
once | TRBV24-1 | ATSDLTGEGTGELF
few | TRBV19 | ASSSTGVDEKLF
NA | TRBV27 | ASIPGGGEAGELF
NA | TRBV12-3/TRBV12-4 | ASSSHGGELF
few | TRBV5-6 | ASLRRGTFLFYNEQF
many | TRBV2 | ASSDRGRETQY
few | TRBV6-5 | ASSYSRALNTEAF
few | TRBV28 | ASTPRQGALPSYEQY
NA | TRBV20-1 | SAYGIDVKLVGANVLT
many | TRBV5-1 | ASSLGDRVNTGELF
NA | TRBV28 | ASSLAGREEQY
NA | TRBV7-9 | ASSLAVGSQRETQY
NA | TRBV2 | ASSEAPNSYEQY
NA | TRBV12-3/TRBV12-4 | ASSLHSANEQF
NA | TRBV7-9 | ASSLNRDFTDTQY
NA | TRBV27 | ASSRSGTGAHSYEQY
NA | TRBV5-1 | ASSLALAGNYEQY
NA | TRBV21-1 | ASSNERGPAGGPNEQF
few | TRBV20-1 | SARRQGNEKLF
many | TRBV7-6 | ASSLERGRVQF
NA | TRBV27 | ETYFRSPTGPGEQY
many | TRBV5-1 | ASSRTGLNTEAF
few | TRBV10-3 | AISERAGQETQY
NA | TRBV21-1 | ASIPTVPNNGY
few | TRBV5-1 | ASERGGGSYNEQF
few | TRBV5-1 | ASLPTSGGAFRQETQY
many | TRBV29-1 | SVRATSGIRSYNEQF
NA | TRBV30 | AWNPIRSYNEQF
NA | TRBV12-3/TRBV12-4 | ASSFMGIDGYT
NA | TRBV7-2 | ASRSGTSGTYYEQY
NA | TRBV11-3 | ASIQRERGWAKNIQY
many | TRBV5-1 | ASSMGQGYGYT
NA | TRBV19 | ASEDDSPLH
few | TRBV4-1 | ASSPLQAYGYT
NA | TRBV5-6 | ASSPIGVAYEQY
many | TRBV12-3/TRBV12-4 | ASSTPGTTDEQF
NA | TRBV9 | ASSVGLAGASTGELF
NA | TRBV20-1 | SARDLTSFHNEQF
many | TRBV14 | ASSQVEGTSTEAF
NA | TRBV20-1 | SALRTDNQETQY
few | TRBV12-3/TRBV12-4 | ASSLGTGVGNTIY
NA | TRBV12-3/TRBV12-4 | ASSPSTTGNTDTQY
NA | TRBV12-3/TRBV12-4 | ASIDWYATDTQY
few | TRBV12-3/TRBV12-4 | ASSYRAGPYGYT